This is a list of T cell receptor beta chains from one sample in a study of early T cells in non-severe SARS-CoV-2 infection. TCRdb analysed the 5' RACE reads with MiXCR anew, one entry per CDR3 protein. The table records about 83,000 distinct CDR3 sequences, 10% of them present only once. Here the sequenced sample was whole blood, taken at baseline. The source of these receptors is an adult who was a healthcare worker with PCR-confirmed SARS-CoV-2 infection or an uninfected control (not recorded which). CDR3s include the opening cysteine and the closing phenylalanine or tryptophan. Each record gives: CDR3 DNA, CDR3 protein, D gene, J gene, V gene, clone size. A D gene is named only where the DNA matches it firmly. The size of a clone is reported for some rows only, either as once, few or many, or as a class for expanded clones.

cdr3_nt: TGTGCCAGCAGTGCTGAAGCGGGAGGGTTCAATGAGCAGTTCTTC; cdr3_aa: CASSAEAGGFNEQFF; d_call: TRBD2; j_call: TRBJ2-1; v_call: TRBV6-4; clone_size: few
cdr3_nt: TGTGCCAGCAGCTTAGGGACAATCTACGAGCAGTACTTC; cdr3_aa: CASSLGTIYEQYF; d_call: NA; j_call: TRBJ2-7; v_call: TRBV7-9; clone_size: few
cdr3_nt: TGTGCCAGCAGCTTAGATCGACAGATTAGCTCCTATAATTCACCCCTCCACTTT; cdr3_aa: CASSLDRQISSYNSPLHF; d_call: NA; j_call: TRBJ1-6; v_call: TRBV11-2; clone_size: few
cdr3_nt: TGTGCCAGCAGTCGTCTAGCGGGTAATGAGCAGTTCTTC; cdr3_aa: CASSRLAGNEQFF; d_call: TRBD2; j_call: TRBJ2-1; v_call: TRBV2; clone_size: NA
cdr3_nt: TGTGCCAGCAGAAGAACGGGACAGGGAACCTACGAGCAGTACTTC; cdr3_aa: CASRRTGQGTYEQYF; d_call: TRBD1; j_call: TRBJ2-7; v_call: TRBV2; clone_size: many
cdr3_nt: TGTGCCAGCAGCTTGGGCTATGAGCAGTTCTTC; cdr3_aa: CASSLGYEQFF; d_call: NA; j_call: TRBJ2-1; v_call: TRBV5-4; clone_size: many
cdr3_nt: TGTGCCAGTACTCCCCGAGGGGGTCGTAACTACGAGCAGTACTTC; cdr3_aa: CASTPRGGRNYEQYF; d_call: NA; j_call: TRBJ2-7; v_call: TRBV19; clone_size: few
cdr3_nt: TGTGCCAGCAGCCAAAGGGGGCGAGGAGAGACCCAGTACTTC; cdr3_aa: CASSQRGRGETQYF; d_call: TRBD1; j_call: TRBJ2-5; v_call: TRBV14; clone_size: few
cdr3_nt: TGTGCCAGCTCACCGGGACGACGAAACTATGGCTACACCTTC; cdr3_aa: CASSPGRRNYGYTF; d_call: NA; j_call: TRBJ1-2; v_call: TRBV18; clone_size: NA
cdr3_nt: TGTGCCAGCAGTTACTCGGGCCCCCCTGTGGGCACAGATACGCAGTATTTT; cdr3_aa: CASSYSGPPVGTDTQYF; d_call: NA; j_call: TRBJ2-3; v_call: TRBV6-5; clone_size: NA
cdr3_nt: TGTGCCAGCAGCCCCTATTCCGGGGGGTCAGACACTGAAGCTTTCTTT; cdr3_aa: CASSPYSGGSDTEAFF; d_call: NA; j_call: TRBJ1-1; v_call: TRBV7-9; clone_size: few
cdr3_nt: TGTGCCAGCAGCTTGGGACTGAACAATGAGCAGTTCTTC; cdr3_aa: CASSLGLNNEQFF; d_call: NA; j_call: TRBJ2-1; v_call: TRBV7-9; clone_size: NA
cdr3_nt: TGTGCCAGCAACCCAATTCCCCGGGACGTTGCCTACGAGCAGTACTTC; cdr3_aa: CASNPIPRDVAYEQYF; d_call: NA; j_call: TRBJ2-7; v_call: TRBV28; clone_size: few
cdr3_nt: TGTGCCAGAAGGCGAATCCGGGCGGGAGATTCGCAGTTCTTC; cdr3_aa: CARRRIRAGDSQFF; d_call: TRBD2; j_call: TRBJ2-1; v_call: TRBV5-3; clone_size: few
cdr3_nt: TGTGCCAGCACCCCCCTGGTGGCAGATACGCAGTATTTT; cdr3_aa: CASTPLVADTQYF; d_call: NA; j_call: TRBJ2-3; v_call: TRBV7-9; clone_size: NA
cdr3_nt: TGTGCCAGCAGCTTATTCGACAGAAACTACGAGCAGTACTTC; cdr3_aa: CASSLFDRNYEQYF; d_call: NA; j_call: TRBJ2-7; v_call: TRBV11-2; clone_size: NA
cdr3_nt: TGCGCCAGCAGTGGGGTGCGGGTCGAGCAGTACTTC; cdr3_aa: CASSGVRVEQYF; d_call: NA; j_call: TRBJ2-7; v_call: TRBV10-2; clone_size: NA
cdr3_nt: TGTGCCAGCAGCGTCAATAGGGGGACTAGCGGATACAATGAGCAGTTCTTC; cdr3_aa: CASSVNRGTSGYNEQFF; d_call: TRBD2; j_call: TRBJ2-1; v_call: TRBV7-3; clone_size: NA
cdr3_nt: TGTGCCAGCCGACCCGCGCCGAACACTGAAGCTTTCTTT; cdr3_aa: CASRPAPNTEAFF; d_call: NA; j_call: TRBJ1-1; v_call: TRBV6-1; clone_size: NA
cdr3_nt: TGCGCCAGCAGCCAAGATGGGCTGAGGGGCGAGCAGTTCTTC; cdr3_aa: CASSQDGLRGEQFF; d_call: NA; j_call: TRBJ2-1; v_call: TRBV4-1; clone_size: NA
cdr3_nt: TGTGCCAGCAGCCCGTCATCCGGGGGCTACACCTTC; cdr3_aa: CASSPSSGGYTF; d_call: NA; j_call: TRBJ1-2; v_call: TRBV7-9; clone_size: NA
cdr3_nt: TGCAGTGCTACTTCTGCTAGCGGGAGTACCAAAAACATTCAGTACTTC; cdr3_aa: CSATSASGSTKNIQYF; d_call: TRBD2; j_call: TRBJ2-4; v_call: TRBV20-1; clone_size: many